This T cell receptor beta chain was documented in a study of T-cell reconstitution after alpha-beta-depleted transplantation in children. Molecular barcoding with unique molecular identifiers was used for the TCRbeta library. MiXCR, run by TCRdb on the PCR reads, gives a single entry per CDR3 protein. The data contain 200,000 to 300,000 distinct CDR3 sequences, 12% of them singletons. CDR1 and CDR2 (germline): SGHTA, FQGNSA. V lost 4 bases to trimming and J lost 8 bases, with 12 bases between them. The CDR3 contains 13 residues. Many counts were recorded for this clonotype. This TCR derives from a human donor who donated a stem cell graft to a child with acute lymphoblastic leukemia. V gene TRBV7-2 combines with J gene TRBJ1-5; D possibly corresponds to TRBD1 (6 bases). This specimen was PBMCs from the stem cell graft donor, taken from the stem cell graft. The CDR3 here is CASSSDSVKPQHF. CDR3 DNA: TGTGCCAGCAGCTCGGACAGTGTCAAGCCCCAGCATTTT.